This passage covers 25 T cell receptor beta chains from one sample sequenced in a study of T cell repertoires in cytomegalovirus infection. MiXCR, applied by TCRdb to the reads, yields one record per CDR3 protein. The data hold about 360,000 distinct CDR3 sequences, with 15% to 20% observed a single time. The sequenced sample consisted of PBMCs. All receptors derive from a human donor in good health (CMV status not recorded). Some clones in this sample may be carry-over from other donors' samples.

The CDR3: CASSGPGQLAKNIQYF. Written as DNA, the CDR3 is TGTGCCAGCAGTGGGCCGGGACAGCTAGCCAAAAACATTCAGTACTTC. The chain has TRBV28 and TRBJ2-4; 7 bases align to TRBD1. Looked up from germline, CDR1 is MDHEN and CDR2 is SYDVKM. The CDR3 loop spans 16 amino acids. Germline trimming cut 5 bases from V and 0 bases from J; bases unmatched to any gene: 7.

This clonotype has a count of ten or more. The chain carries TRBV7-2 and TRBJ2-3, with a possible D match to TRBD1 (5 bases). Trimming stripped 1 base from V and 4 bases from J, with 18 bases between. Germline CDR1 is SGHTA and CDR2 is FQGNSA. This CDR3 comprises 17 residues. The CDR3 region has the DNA TGTGCCAGCAGCTTAGTCGGGTCAAGGGGTGGCCCAGATACGCAGTATTTT. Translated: CASSLVGSRGGPDTQYF.

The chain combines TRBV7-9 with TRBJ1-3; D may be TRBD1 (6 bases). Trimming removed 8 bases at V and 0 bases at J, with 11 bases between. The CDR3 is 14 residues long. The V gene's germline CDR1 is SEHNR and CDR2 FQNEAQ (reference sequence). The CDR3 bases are TGTGCCAGCCTTGACAGGAGCTCTGGAAACACCATATATTTT. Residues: CASLDRSSGNTIYF.

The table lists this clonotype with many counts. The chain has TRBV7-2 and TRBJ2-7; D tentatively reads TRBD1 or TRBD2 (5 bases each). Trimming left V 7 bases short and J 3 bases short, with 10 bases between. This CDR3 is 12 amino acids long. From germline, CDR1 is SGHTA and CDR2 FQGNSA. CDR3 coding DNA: TGTGCCAGCACCGAGGGACGCTACGAGCAGTACTTC. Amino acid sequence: CASTEGRYEQYF. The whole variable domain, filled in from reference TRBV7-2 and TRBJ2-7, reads GAGVSQSPSNKVTEKGKDVELRCDPISGHTALYWYRQSLGQGLEFLIYFQGNSAPDKSGLPSDRFSAERTGGSVSTLTIQRTQQEDSAVYLCASTEGRYEQYFGPGTRLTVT.

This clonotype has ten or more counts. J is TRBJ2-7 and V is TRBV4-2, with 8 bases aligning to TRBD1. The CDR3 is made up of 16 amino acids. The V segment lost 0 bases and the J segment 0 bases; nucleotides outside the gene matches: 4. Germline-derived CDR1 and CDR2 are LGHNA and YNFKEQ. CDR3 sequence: CASSQESGTGSYEQYF. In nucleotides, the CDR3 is TGTGCCAGCAGCCAAGAGTCGGGGACAGGCTCCTACGAGCAGTACTTC.

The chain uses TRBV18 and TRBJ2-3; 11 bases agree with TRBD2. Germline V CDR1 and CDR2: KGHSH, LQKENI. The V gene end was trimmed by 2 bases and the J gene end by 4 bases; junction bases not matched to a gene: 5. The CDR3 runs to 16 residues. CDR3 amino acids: CASSPVLAGAADTQYF. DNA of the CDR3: TGTGCCAGCTCACCAGTACTAGCGGGGGCGGCAGATACGCAGTATTTT.

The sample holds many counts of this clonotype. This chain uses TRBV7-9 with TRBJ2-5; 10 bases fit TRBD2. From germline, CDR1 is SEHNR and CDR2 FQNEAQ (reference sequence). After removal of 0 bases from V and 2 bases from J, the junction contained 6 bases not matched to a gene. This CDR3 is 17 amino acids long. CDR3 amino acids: CASSLALLAGAQETQYF. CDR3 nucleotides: TGTGCCAGCAGCTTAGCGCTGCTAGCGGGGGCACAAGAGACCCAGTACTTC.

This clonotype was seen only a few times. The CDR3 DNA follows: TGTGCCATCGCTTCTTCTAGCGGGAGTGGGACAGATACGCAGTATTTT. Residues: CAIASSSGSGTDTQYF. The genes are TRBV10-3 and TRBJ2-3; 10 bases match TRBD2. With V trimmed by 8 bases and J by 3 bases, 11 bases remained unmatched. CDR1 and CDR2 (germline): ENHRY, SYGVKD. The CDR3 is 16 amino acids.

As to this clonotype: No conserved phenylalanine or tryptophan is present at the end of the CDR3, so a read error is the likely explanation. The CDR3 loop reads CASRAMYTEAFL. CDR3 coding DNA: TGTGCCAGCAGAGCCATGTACACTGAAGCTTTCTTG. The chain recombines TRBV12-3 or TRBV12-4 with TRBJ1-1; no clear D. Trimming took 6 bases from V and 3 from J, leaving 8 bases between them. The CDR3 consists of 12 residues.

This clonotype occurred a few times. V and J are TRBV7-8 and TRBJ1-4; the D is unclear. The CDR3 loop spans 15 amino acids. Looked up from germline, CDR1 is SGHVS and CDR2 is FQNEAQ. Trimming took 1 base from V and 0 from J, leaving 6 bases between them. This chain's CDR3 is CASSLVLATNEKLFF. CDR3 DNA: TGTGCCAGCAGCTTAGTCCTTGCAACTAATGAAAAACTGTTTTTT.

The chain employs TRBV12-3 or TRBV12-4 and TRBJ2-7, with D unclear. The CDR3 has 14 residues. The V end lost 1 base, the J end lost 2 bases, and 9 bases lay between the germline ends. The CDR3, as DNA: TGTGCCAGCAGTTTAGGGGATAAGACCTACGAGCAGTACTTC. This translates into CASSLGDKTYEQYF.

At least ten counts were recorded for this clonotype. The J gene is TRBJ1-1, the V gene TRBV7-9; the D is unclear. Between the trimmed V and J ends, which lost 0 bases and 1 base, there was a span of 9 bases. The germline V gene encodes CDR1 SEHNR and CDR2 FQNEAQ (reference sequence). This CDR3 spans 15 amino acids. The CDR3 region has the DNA TGTGCCAGCAGCTTAGCGCCCGGCAAGAACACTGAAGCTTTCTTT. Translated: CASSLAPGKNTEAFF.

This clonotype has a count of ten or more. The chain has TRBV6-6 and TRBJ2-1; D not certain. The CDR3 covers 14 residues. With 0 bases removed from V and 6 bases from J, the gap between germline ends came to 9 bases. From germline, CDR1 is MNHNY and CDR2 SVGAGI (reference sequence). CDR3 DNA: TGTGCCAGCAGTTACTCGAGTACTTTCAATGAGCAGTTCTTC. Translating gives CASSYSSTFNEQFF.

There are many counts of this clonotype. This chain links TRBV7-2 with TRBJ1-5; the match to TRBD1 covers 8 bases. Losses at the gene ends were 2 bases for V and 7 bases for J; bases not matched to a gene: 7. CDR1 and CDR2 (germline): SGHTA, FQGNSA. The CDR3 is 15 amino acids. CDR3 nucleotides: TGTGCCAGCAGCTTAACCGGACAGGGTAAACAGCCCCAGCATTTT. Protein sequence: CASSLTGQGKQPQHF.

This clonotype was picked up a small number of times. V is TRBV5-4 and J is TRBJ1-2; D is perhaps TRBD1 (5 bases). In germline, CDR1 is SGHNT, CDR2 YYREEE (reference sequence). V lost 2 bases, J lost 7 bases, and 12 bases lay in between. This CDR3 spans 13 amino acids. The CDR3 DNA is TGTGCCAGCAGCTTTTTTGGGGGTACTGGCTACACCTTC. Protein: CASSFFGGTGYTF. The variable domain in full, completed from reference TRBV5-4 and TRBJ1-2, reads ETGVTQSPTHLIKTRGQQVTLRCSSQSGHNTVSWYQQALGQGPQFIFQYYREEENGRGNFPPRFSGLQFPNYSSELNVNALELDDSALYLCASSFFGGTGYTFGSGTRLTVV.

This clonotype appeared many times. CDR3 residues: CASSFSGHSGANVLTF. As DNA, the CDR3 is TGTGCCAGCAGCTTTAGCGGACACTCTGGGGCCAACGTCCTGACTTTC. The chain uses TRBV7-2 and TRBJ2-6, with a possible D match to TRBD2 (6 bases). V was pared by 3 bases and J by 0 bases, with 9 bases between. This CDR3 comprises 16 residues. CDR1 is SGHTA and CDR2 is FQGNSA in the germline V gene.

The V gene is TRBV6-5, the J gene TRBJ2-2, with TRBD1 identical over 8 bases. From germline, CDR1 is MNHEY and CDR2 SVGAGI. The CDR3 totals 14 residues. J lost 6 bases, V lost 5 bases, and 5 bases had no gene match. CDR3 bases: TGTGCCAGCAGTGACAGGGGCTTGCCCGGGGAGCTGTTTTTT. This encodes CASSDRGLPGELFF.

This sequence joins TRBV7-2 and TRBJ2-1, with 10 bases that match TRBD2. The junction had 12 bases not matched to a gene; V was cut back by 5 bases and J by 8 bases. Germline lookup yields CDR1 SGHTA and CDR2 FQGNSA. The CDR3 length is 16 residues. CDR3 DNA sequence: TGTGCCAGCAGCCCAAGGGCTAGCGGGAGTCGGGATGAGCAGTTCTTC. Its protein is CASSPRASGSRDEQFF.

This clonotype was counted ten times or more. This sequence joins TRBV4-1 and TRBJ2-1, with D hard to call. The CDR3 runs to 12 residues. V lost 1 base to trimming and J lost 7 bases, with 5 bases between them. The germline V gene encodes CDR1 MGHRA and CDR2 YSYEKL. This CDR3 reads CASSQAGNEQFF. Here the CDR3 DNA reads TGCGCCAGCAGCCAAGCGGGTAATGAGCAGTTCTTC.

This CDR3 is CASSIGLASSYEQYF. DNA for the CDR3: TGTGCCAGTAGTATCGGACTTGCCAGCTCCTACGAGCAGTACTTC. The chain joins TRBV19 to TRBJ2-7; tentative D call: TRBD2 (5 bases). CDR1 is LNHDA, CDR2 SQIVND, per germline (reference sequence). The CDR3 covers 15 residues. V shed 3 bases and J shed 0 bases, with 12 bases lying between them. Full variable domain (missing parts from reference TRBV19 and TRBJ2-7): DGGITQSPKYLFRKEGQNVTLSCEQNLNHDAMYWYRQDPGQGLRLIYYSQIVNDFQKGDIAEGYSVSREKKESFPLTVTSAQKNPTAFYLCASSIGLASSYEQYFGPGTRLTVT.

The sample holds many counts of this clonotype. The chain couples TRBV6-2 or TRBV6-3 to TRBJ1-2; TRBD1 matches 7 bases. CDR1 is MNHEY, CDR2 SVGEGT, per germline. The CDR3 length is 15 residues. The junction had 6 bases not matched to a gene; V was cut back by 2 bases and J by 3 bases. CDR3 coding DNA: TGTGCCAGCAGTTACGCCCGGACAGGCTACTATGGCTACACCTTC. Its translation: CASSYARTGYYGYTF.

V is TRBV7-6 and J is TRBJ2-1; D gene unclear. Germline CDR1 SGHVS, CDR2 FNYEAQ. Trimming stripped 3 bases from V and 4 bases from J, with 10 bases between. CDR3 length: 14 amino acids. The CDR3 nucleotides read TGTGCCAGCAGCTTGAGCGCAAGTTACAATGAGCAGTTCTTC. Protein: CASSLSASYNEQFF. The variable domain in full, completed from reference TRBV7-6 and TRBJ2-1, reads GAGVSQSPRYKVTKRGQDVALRCDPISGHVSLYWYRQALGQGPEFLTYFNYEAQQDKSGLPNDRFSAERPEGSISTLTIQRTEQRDSAMYRCASSLSASYNEQFFGPGTRLTVL.

The CDR3 region has the DNA TGTGCCAGCAGTTTAAAGGCCTTCGACGAGCAGTACTTC. Protein: CASSLKAFDEQYF. This chain joins TRBV12-3 or TRBV12-4 and TRBJ2-7; D is unresolved. The CDR3 consists of 13 residues. V lost 2 bases, J lost 5 bases, and 10 bases lay in between.

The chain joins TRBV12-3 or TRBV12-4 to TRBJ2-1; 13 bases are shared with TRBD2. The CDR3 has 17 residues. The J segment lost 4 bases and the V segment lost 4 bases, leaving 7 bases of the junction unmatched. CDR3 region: CASSWGLAGTKYNEQFF. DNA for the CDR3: TGTGCCAGCAGTTGGGGACTAGCGGGAACCAAATACAATGAGCAGTTCTTC.

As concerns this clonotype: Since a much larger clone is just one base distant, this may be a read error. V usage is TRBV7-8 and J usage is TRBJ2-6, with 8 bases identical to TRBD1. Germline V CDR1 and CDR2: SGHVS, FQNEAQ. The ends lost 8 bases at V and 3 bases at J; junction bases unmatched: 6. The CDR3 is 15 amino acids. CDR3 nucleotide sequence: TGTGCCAGCGGCCCAGGACAGGGTGGGGCCAACGTCCTGACTTTC. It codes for CASGPGQGGANVLTF.